The 27 T cell receptor beta chains given below trace back to one sample, sequenced in a study of T cell responses to AZD1222 COVID-19 vaccine. Sequenced by immunoSEQ multiplex PCR; TCRdb stores in-frame clones only, minus some. This table holds 80,000 to 90,000 clones, roughly 89% found once. This specimen was peripheral blood, taken on day 0 of MenACWY control vaccination. These receptors were obtained from an adult in good health.

The chain recombines TRBV24-1 with TRBJ2-2, with D tentatively TRBD2 (6 bases). V was shortened by 3 bases and J by 6 bases, with 13 bases between the two germline ends. CDR1 and CDR2 from the germline V gene are KGHDR and SFDVKD. CDR3 length: 15 residues. As DNA, the CDR3 is TGTGCCACCAGTGATCATTACCGGGGGTCCGGGGAGCTGTTTTTT. This gives the protein CATSDHYRGSGELFF.

A single count supports this clone. The gene calls are TRBV6-5 and TRBJ1-3; tentative D call: TRBD1 (5 bases). Trimming removed 2 bases at V and 6 bases at J, with 8 bases between. The CDR3 is made up of 13 amino acids. Germline V gene lookup returns CDR1 MNHEY and CDR2 SVGAGI. Here the CDR3 reads CASSYDSSNTIYF. The CDR3 coding sequence is TGTGCCAGCAGTTACGACAGTTCAAACACCATATATTTT.

The chain uses TRBV28 and TRBJ2-3; 7 nucleotides match TRBD1. The CDR3 covers 15 residues. The V segment lost 3 bases and the J segment 1 base; nucleotides outside the gene matches: 4. CDR1 and CDR2 (germline): MDHEN, SYDVKM. CDR3 coding DNA: TGTGCCAGCAGTTTTGCCGGGACAGGCACAGATACGCAGTATTTT. Translated: CASSFAGTGTDTQYF.

This chain joins TRBV9 and TRBJ1-6; the match to TRBD1 covers 8 bases. There are 17 residues in the CDR3. The germline V gene has CDR1 SGDLS and CDR2 YYNGEE. Trimming removed 2 bases from V and 1 base from J; junction bases left unmatched: 5. CDR3 residues: CASSVFDRGSYNSPLHF. In DNA form, the CDR3 reads TGTGCCAGCAGCGTTTTTGACAGGGGATCCTATAATTCACCCCTCCACTTT. Full variable domain (outside the CDR3, taken from reference TRBV9 and TRBJ1-6): DSGVTQTPKHLITATGQRVTLRCSPRSGDLSVYWYQQSLDQGLQFLIQYYNGEERAKGNILERFSAQQFPDLHSELNLSSLELGDSALYFCASSVFDRGSYNSPLHFGNGTRLTVT.

The rearrangement joins TRBV2 to TRBJ1-5, with D maybe TRBD1 (6 bases). Germline CDR1 SNHLY, CDR2 FYNNEI. V dropped 4 bases and J dropped 6 bases, with 10 bases sitting between them. This CDR3 contains 13 residues. The CDR3 region is CASSGDRSQPQHF. The CDR3 DNA reads TGTGCCAGCAGTGGCGACAGGAGTCAGCCCCAGCATTTT.

The V and J genes are TRBV3-1 (or the pseudogene TRBV3-2) and TRBJ2-3; D uncertain. Trimming pared 4 bases from V and 1 base from J, leaving 9 bases between. The CDR3 spans 14 residues. The germline V gene encodes CDR1 LGHDT and CDR2 YNNKEL (reference sequence). The CDR3 sequence: CASSPTGRTDTQYF. Written as DNA, the CDR3 is TGTGCCAGCAGCCCGACTGGCCGCACAGATACGCAGTATTTT.

The J gene is TRBJ2-2, the V gene TRBV3-1 (or the pseudogene TRBV3-2); 9 bases fit TRBD2. The length of the CDR3 is 13 residues. The germline V gene encodes CDR1 LGHDT and CDR2 YNNKEL (reference sequence). V trimming: 6 bases; J trimming: 4 bases; junction bases outside the gene matches: 0. The CDR3: CASRTSGTGELFF. The CDR3 nucleotides read TGTGCCAGCAGGACTAGCGGCACCGGGGAGCTGTTTTTT.

The rearrangement uses TRBV18 and TRBJ2-1, with 9 bases that match TRBD2. J gave up 8 bases and V 6 bases, and 8 bases lay outside the gene matches. The CDR3 is 14 amino acids. Germline CDR1 and CDR2: KGHSH and LQKENI. The CDR3 sequence is CASSPGTSRDEQFF. In nucleotides, the CDR3 is TGTGCCAGCTCTCCCGGGACTAGCAGGGATGAGCAGTTCTTC.

This rearrangement joins TRBV19 to TRBJ1-1, with TRBD1 identical over 10 bases. The V and J ends lost 6 bases and 4 bases, in that order; junction bases with no gene match: 5. This CDR3 spans 14 amino acids. CDR1 and CDR2 (germline): LNHDA, SQIVND (reference sequence). CDR3: CASRMTGGVTEAFF. Written as DNA, the CDR3 is TGTGCCAGTAGGATGACAGGGGGCGTCACTGAAGCTTTCTTT.

This sequence joins TRBV7-2 and TRBJ1-3; D is ambiguous. This CDR3 region has 14 residues. Germline assignment: CDR1 SGHTA and CDR2 FQGNSA. V was trimmed by 4 bases and J by 4 bases, leaving 11 bases between them. The CDR3 DNA follows: TGTGCCAGCAGCTCCCCCCCCCTAGGAAACACCATATATTTT. Encoded protein: CASSSPPLGNTIYF.

The chain has TRBV29-1 and TRBJ2-7; possible D gene TRBD1, 6 bases. Trimming left V 6 bases short and J 0 bases short, with 15 bases between. This CDR3 region has 14 residues. In germline, CDR1 is SQVTM, CDR2 ANQGSEA. In DNA, the CDR3 is TGCAGCGTACCCAGGGGCCAAAGCTCCTACGAGCAGTACTTC. Protein product: CSVPRGQSSYEQYF.

This sequence joins TRBV15 and TRBJ1-3; D call uncertain. The V gene's germline CDR1 is LNHNV and CDR2 YYDKDF (reference sequence). V lost 0 bases, J lost 0 bases, and 15 bases lay in between. The CDR3 spans 18 residues. CDR3 loop: CATSRDLPLPYSGNTIYF. The CDR3 nucleotides read TGTGCCACCAGCAGAGATCTCCCCTTACCTTACTCTGGAAACACCATATATTTT.

The chain couples TRBV5-1 to TRBJ1-1; D might be TRBD1 (6 bases). CDR3 length: 15 residues. Deletions cut 0 bases from V and 5 bases from J, with 14 bases between. Looked up from germline, CDR1 is SGHRS and CDR2 is YFSETQ. The DNA for the CDR3 is TGCGCCAGCAGCTTGGATGGATACCAGGGGACTGAAGCTTTCTTT. Translating gives CASSLDGYQGTEAFF. Drawing the rest from reference TRBV5-1 and TRBJ1-1, the complete variable domain is KAGVTQTPRYLIKTRGQQVTLSCSPISGHRSVSWYQQTPGQGLQFLFEYFSETQRNKGNFPGRFSGRQFSNSRSEMNVSTLELGDSALYLCASSLDGYQGTEAFFGQGTRLTVV.

Only one count was recorded for this clone. V gene TRBV28 combines with J gene TRBJ1-1, with D unclear. The CDR3 is 13 amino acids. V was cut by 3 bases and J by 1 base, with 6 bases left in between. Germline lookup yields CDR1 MDHEN and CDR2 SYDVKM. This CDR3 reads CASSLTTNTEAFF. Here the CDR3 DNA reads TGTGCCAGCAGTTTGACGACGAACACTGAAGCTTTCTTT.

The gene calls are TRBV28 and TRBJ1-3; D not resolved. The CDR3 is 13 residues long. Trimming took 6 bases from V and 4 from J, leaving 10 bases between them. Germline V gene lookup returns CDR1 MDHEN and CDR2 SYDVKM. Here the CDR3 reads CASSRGPGNTIYF. Written as DNA, the CDR3 is TGTGCCAGCAGCCGAGGGCCGGGAAACACCATATATTTT. The variable domain in full, completed from reference TRBV28 and TRBJ1-3, reads DVKVTQSSRYLVKRTGEKVFLECVQDMDHENMFWYRQDPGLGLRLIYFSYDVKMKEKGDIPEGYSVSREKKERFSLILESASTNQTSMYLCASSRGPGNTIYFGEGSWLTVV.

V usage is TRBV24-1 and J usage is TRBJ2-5, with 8 bases matching TRBD2. V gave up 3 bases and J gave up 5 bases; unmatched junction bases: 7. This CDR3 is 15 amino acids long. Germline CDR1 KGHDR, CDR2 SFDVKD. The CDR3 bases are TGTGCCACCAGTGATCTGCGGGGGGCTGGGGAGACCCAGTACTTC. Its translation is CATSDLRGAGETQYF.

The chain combines TRBV7-8 with TRBJ1-2; D unresolved. The length of the CDR3 is 14 residues. V lost 5 bases and J 1 base, leaving 11 bases between the germline ends. The germline gives CDR1 SGHVS, CDR2 FQNEAQ. CDR3 amino acids: CASSPVEGNYGYTF. As DNA, the CDR3 is TGTGCCAGCAGCCCAGTGGAGGGTAACTATGGCTACACCTTC.

The chain employs TRBV3-1 (or the pseudogene TRBV3-2) and TRBJ2-1, with 10 bases identical to TRBD2. Looked up from germline, CDR1 is LGHDT and CDR2 is YNNKEL (reference sequence). Trimming removed 0 bases from V and 10 bases from J; junction bases left unmatched: 6. This CDR3 is 15 amino acids long. CDR3 loop: CASSQDTKREGEQFF. CDR3 sequence (DNA): TGTGCCAGCAGCCAAGATACAAAGCGGGAGGGCGAGCAGTTCTTC.

The chain recombines TRBV3-1 (or the pseudogene TRBV3-2) with TRBJ1-2; possible D gene TRBD1, 5 bases. With 5 bases removed from V and 8 bases from J, the gap between germline ends came to 15 bases. CDR3 length equals 13 residues. Germline values: CDR1 LGHDT, CDR2 YNNKEL (reference sequence). The DNA of the CDR3 is TGTGCCAGCAGCGCCGGGGCCGCTGGCGGCTACACCTTC. Translated, it gives CASSAGAAGGYTF.

J is TRBJ2-7 and V is TRBV11-2; D is ambiguous. This CDR3 region has 15 residues. Trimming removed 1 base at V and 5 bases at J, with 15 bases between. Germline V gives CDR1 SGHAT, CDR2 FQNNGV. The CDR3 loop reads CASSLAVGFGDEQYF. CDR3 in DNA: TGTGCCAGCAGCTTAGCGGTGGGTTTCGGCGACGAGCAGTACTTC.

This chain uses TRBV2 with TRBJ1-2; D gene unclear. The CDR3 sequence is 11 residues long. Deletions cut 6 bases from V and 4 bases from J, with 6 bases between. Germline CDR1 reads SNHLY; CDR2 reads FYNNEI. The CDR3 nucleotides are TGTGCCAGCAGGGAAAGCTATGGCTACACCTTC. It specifies CASRESYGYTF.

This chain joins TRBV6-4 and TRBJ2-1, with D perhaps assigned TRBD1 or TRBD2 (5 bases each). Germline values: CDR1 MRHNA, CDR2 SNTAGT. V was cut by 5 bases and J by 9 bases, with 17 bases left in between. The CDR3 spans 14 residues. CDR3 bases: TGTGCCAGCAGTTCTACCGGGACCGCGACTGAGCAGTTCTTC. Protein product: CASSSTGTATEQFF.

Only a few counts were recorded for this clone. V usage is TRBV4-2 and J usage is TRBJ1-6; a weak D match, TRBD1 (5 bases). Trimming shortened V by 9 bases and J by 1 base, and 19 bases separated the two germline ends. The CDR3 runs to 17 residues. Germline CDR1 is LGHNA and CDR2 is YNFKEQ. CDR3 nucleotides: TGTGCCAGACCGCCAGATCCGGGACGGTCCTATAATTCACCCCTCCACTTT. Its protein product is CARPPDPGRSYNSPLHF.

This clone has just one count. The chain uses TRBV5-6 and TRBJ2-1, with no clear D. The CDR3 has 16 residues. Trimming shortened V by 1 base and J by 5 bases, and 16 bases separated the two germline ends. The germline V gene has CDR1 SGHDT and CDR2 YYEEEE. The CDR3 DNA reads as TGTGCCAGCAGCTTGCCGGTACAACGGTCCCACAATGAGCAGTTCTTC. Translated: CASSLPVQRSHNEQFF.

V is TRBV6-1 and J is TRBJ2-1, with no clear D. The CDR3 contains 16 residues. Germline lookup yields CDR1 MNHNS and CDR2 SASEGT. The germline V and J ends were trimmed by 0 bases and 8 bases, with 17 bases remaining between them. The CDR3, as DNA: TGTGCCAGCAGTGAAGCGTTGGGGATTGGAAGCGATGAGCAGTTCTTC. Amino acid sequence: CASSEALGIGSDEQFF.

The rearrangement joins TRBV5-1 to TRBJ2-7, with D perhaps being TRBD1 or TRBD2 (7 bases each). Germline V CDR1 and CDR2: SGHRS, YFSETQ. CDR3 length: 14 amino acids. V was cut by 2 bases and J by 4 bases, with 13 bases left in between. The CDR3 sequence is CASSFGEGAYEQYF. Written as DNA, the CDR3 is TGCGCCAGCAGCTTCGGGGAGGGGGCGTACGAGCAGTACTTC.

This clone was counted a single time. The chain is built from TRBV13 and TRBJ1-1; D not resolved. Germline-derived CDR1 and CDR2 are PRHDT and FYEKMQ (reference sequence). The CDR3 is 14 residues long. Deletions cut 6 bases from V and 4 bases from J, with 15 bases between. CDR3 region: CASRPIGVRTEAFF. DNA for the CDR3: TGTGCCAGCAGGCCTATAGGAGTTCGCACTGAAGCTTTCTTT.